The T cell receptor (beta chain) described here comes from a study of read filtering for tumor transcriptome and immune sequencing. Broader study findings: Without single-read clonotypes, shared clonotype proportions correlated more between IR-seq and RNA-seq.

Molecular barcoded adaptors covering alpha/delta and beta/gamma chains were used on around 400 ng RNA. MiXCR, run by TCRdb on the reads, gives a single entry per CDR3 protein. The repertoire holds 100,000 to 150,000 distinct CDR3 sequences, with over 10% as singletons. Sampling of bone marrow took place during active disease in every patient. The CDR3 is 16 residues long. With V trimmed by 4 bases and J by 8 bases, 10 bases remained unmatched. The germline CDR1 and CDR2 sequences are MNHNY and SVGAGI (reference sequence). This clonotype was counted at least ten times. Its target is not known. This receptor was identified in a donor aged 40 or older with multiple myeloma. The V and J genes are TRBV6-6 and TRBJ2-1, with TRBD2 matching over 11 bases. The sample comprised a population of CD138-negative cells sorted from bone marrow. DNA of the CDR3: TGTGCCAGCAGTTCCACGGGTAGCGGGGGGGCATATGAGCAGTTCTTC. It translates to CASSSTGSGGAYEQFF.